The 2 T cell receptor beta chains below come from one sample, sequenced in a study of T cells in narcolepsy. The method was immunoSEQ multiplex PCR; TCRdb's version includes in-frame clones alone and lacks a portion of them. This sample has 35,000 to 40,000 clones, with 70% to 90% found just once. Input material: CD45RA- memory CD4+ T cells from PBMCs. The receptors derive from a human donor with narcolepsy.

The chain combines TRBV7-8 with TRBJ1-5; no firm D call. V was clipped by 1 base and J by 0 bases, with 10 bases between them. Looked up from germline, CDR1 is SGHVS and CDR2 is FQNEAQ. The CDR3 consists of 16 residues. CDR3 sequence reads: CASSLEWRYSNQPQHF. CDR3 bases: TGTGCCAGCAGCTTAGAATGGCGGTATAGCAATCAGCCCCAGCATTTT.

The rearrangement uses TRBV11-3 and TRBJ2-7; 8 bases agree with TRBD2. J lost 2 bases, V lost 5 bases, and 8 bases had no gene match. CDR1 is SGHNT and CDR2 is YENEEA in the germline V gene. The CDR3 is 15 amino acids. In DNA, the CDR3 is TGTGCCAGCAGCAGTGCAGCGGGGGCCCCCTACGAGCAGTACTTC. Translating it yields CASSSAAGAPYEQYF. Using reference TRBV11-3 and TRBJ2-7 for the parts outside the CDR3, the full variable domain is EAGVVQSPRYKIIEKKQPVAFWCNPISGHNTLYWYLQNLGQGPELLIRYENEEAVDDSQLPKDRFSAERLKGVDSTLKIQPAELGDSAVYLCASSSAAGAPYEQYFGPGTRLTVT.